A selection of T cell receptor beta chains follows, all from one sample in a study of blood T cell repertoires in COVID-19. Some clones are missing from TCRdb's copy, which holds only in-frame ones; the method was immunoSEQ multiplex PCR. The data show around 160,000 clones, 85% to 90% seen once. Sequenced sample: PBMCs or T cells enriched from blood (not recorded which). The receptor set was obtained from a woman in her twenties or thirties with acute COVID-19. Both conserved end residues are trimmed from each CDR3.

TRBV28 ASRLTGAGNTIY
TRBV4-2 ASSQDLGGSGSNQPQH
TRBV4-2 ASSRNSGTPSYEQY
TRBV5-1 ASSLGGNTGELF
TRBV6-2/TRBV6-3 ASSYFQDPGLAGEETQY
TRBV25-1 ASSGPDRRVTNEKLF
TRBV4-3 ASSQDRPGLAGESDTQY
TRBV27 ASSLLVAGALEQY
TRBV6-6 ASNHPGQGLYEQY
TRBV7-8 ASSLRTGGSEAF
TRBV28 ASIHGASGFLVGNEQF
TRBV27 ASSPSGGYGYT
TRBV27 ASSLGQGWIDGYT